Many counts were recorded for the clone carrying this T cell receptor (beta chain). TCRdb reanalysed the 5' RACE reads using MiXCR and keeps one entry per CDR3 protein. The sample holds about 300,000 distinct CDR3 sequences, 7.5% to 9.5% seen once. The germline CDR1 and CDR2 sequences are DFQATT and SNEGSKA (reference sequence). The CDR3 consists of 14 residues. Trimming took off 1 base at V and 5 bases at J, with 15 bases between the two ends. The sample belongs to a study of T cells after yellow fever vaccination. The chain employs TRBV20-1 and TRBJ2-7; tentatively, D is TRBD1 (6 bases). This TCR was sampled from a man younger than 35 who received the YFV17D yellow fever vaccine. Here the sequenced sample was CD4+ T cells sorted from PBMCs, taken 5 days after the yellow fever booster vaccination. The CDR3 DNA reads as TGCAGTGCTAGAGCGACAGGCCCTCGCGACGAGCAGTACTTC. Protein product: CSARATGPRDEQYF.